This T cell receptor (beta chain) is drawn from a study of CD8+ T cells in alopecia areata (dated by TCRdb to between 2018 and 2020). With regard to the full study: In both human patients and the C3H/HeJ mouse model, the study applied high-throughput TCRbeta sequencing to look at T cell clonal expansion in alopecia areata. Scalp tissue and sorted CD4+ and CD8+ peripheral blood T cells from patchy and totalis/universalis alopecia areata patients and from healthy controls were covered by human TCRbeta sequencing. Scalp clonality was compared across normal scalp (n=4), patchy alopecia areata scalp (n=8), and alopecia totalis/universalis scalp (n=8). RNA was extracted with the PAXgene miRNA kit for fixed scalp, the miRNeasy kit for PBMCs, and the RNeasy kit for mouse skin. Amplification of TCRbeta CDR3 regions was done by immunoSEQ multiplex PCR using 35 Vbeta forward primers and 13 Jbeta reverse primers.

After PBMCs were isolated by density centrifugation and stained for CD3, CD4 and CD8, a FACSAria was used to sort CD4+ and CD8+ T cells. Unaffected controls provided scalp biopsies and blood samples. As for this clone: Its antigen is not yet known. Base qualities were left out, and no much larger clone turns up one base away.

The library was obtained by the immunoSEQ multiplex PCR assay. RNA was extracted from all samples and reverse transcribed into cDNA as template for TCR sequencing. SuperScript III was used for first-strand cDNA synthesis, primed with a 2:1 mix of oligo-dT and random hexamers. A synthetic immune receptor repertoire was used to assess amplification bias, and residual bias was removed computationally. On the study's bioinformatics: Raw reads were preprocessed to remove errors, and CDR3 was defined by IMGT conventions from the conserved cysteine to phenylalanine. Clonality was computed as 1 minus the Shannon entropy, with the entropy normalized by log2 of the number of productive unique TCRs. Whether each scalp clone was CD4 or CD8 was inferred by checking scalp TCRbeta sequences against the CD4 and CD8 repertoires from sorted blood. Imported from immuneACCESS, the table was reduced by TCRdb to in-frame sequences with V and J called. These copies leave out some clones; in studies compared against another copy, an unresolved V gene accounts for under half, and the cause of the remainder is not known. The D gene and trimming were derived from the DNA, and the V and J assignments and clone size from that table. This sample comprises 110,000 to 150,000 clones, 62% of them detected only once. 36% of the sample rests with the top ten.

The germline V gene specifies MNHNS as CDR1 and SASEGT as CDR2. Trimming costs V 5 bases and J 9 bases, and their ends lie 11 bases apart. The CDR3 measures 12 amino acids from cysteine to phenylalanine. The DNA shown is the 36-base CDR3, in frame from base 1. Findings and caveats that apply to the study as a whole: Lesional scalp, especially in alopecia totalis/universalis, showed higher clonality and more expanded CD8+ clones than normal scalp, suggesting antigenic drive. Scalp TCR repertoire analysis is complicated because resident alphabeta T cells in normal human skin are also sequenced, whereas mouse skin is dominated by gammadelta T cells. Shared TCR sequences between patients were less evident than in mice, which may be partly attributable to HLA diversity in the patient population.

Sequenced material: CD8+ T cells sorted from blood. The TCR was taken from a human donor in good health. The sequence is built from TRBV6-1 and TRBJ2-1, with the D gene too uncertain to name. The nucleotide sequence is given as TGTGCCAGCAGTACACGGATAATTGAGCAGTTCTTC. Its translation is CASSTRIIEQFF.